Described below is a single T cell receptor beta chain sequence and its context. These data originate in a study of T cell changes during pregnancy in multiple sclerosis. After removal of 5 bases from V and 9 bases from J, the junction contained 10 bases not matched to a gene. The CDR3 runs 14 residues. Germline CDR1 and CDR2: MDHEN and SYDVKM. Assay: immunoSEQ multiplex PCR; the TCRdb copy retains only in-frame clones and omits some. This table has some 52,000 clones, 85% to 95% appearing once. The origin of this receptor is a female donor with multiple sclerosis, enrolled in a pregnancy study. The sequences come from CD4+ T cells from peripheral blood mononuclear cells, collected in the third trimester of pregnancy. The chain has TRBV28 and TRBJ2-1, with 7 bases aligning to TRBD2. CDR3 coding DNA: TGTGCCAGCAGTCCTCGACTAGCAGCACGTGAGCAGTTCTTC. Protein product: CASSPRLAAREQFF.